The next 29 T cell receptor beta chains were all read from a single sample in a study of blood T cell repertoires in COVID-19. The data were produced by immunoSEQ multiplex PCR, yet TCRdb's version contains in-frame clones alone and is incomplete. Among around 94,000 clones listed, roughly four fifths were seen once. Sequenced material: peripheral blood. The origin of the receptors is a man in his forties with active or convalescent COVID-19.

The gene calls are TRBV6-1 and TRBJ2-2, with D possibly matching TRBD2 (5 bases). The V and J ends lost 2 bases and 4 bases respectively, with 20 bases between them. The CDR3 loop spans 18 amino acids. From germline, CDR1 is MNHNS and CDR2 SASEGT. CDR3 region: CASSETPPRLGSTGELFF. The CDR3 DNA reads TGTGCCAGCAGTGAAACCCCTCCTCGTCTGGGGAGCACCGGGGAGCTGTTTTTT.

The chain links TRBV3-1 (or the pseudogene TRBV3-2) to TRBJ1-1; D possibly corresponds to TRBD1 (5 bases). V shed 10 bases and J shed 1 base, with 16 bases lying between them. The CDR3 contains 14 residues. Germline CDR1 LGHDT, CDR2 YNNKEL (reference sequence). The CDR3 here is CATTPTDRNTEAFF. CDR3 bases: TGTGCCACAACCCCAACAGACAGGAACACTGAAGCTTTCTTT.

V gene TRBV19 combines with J gene TRBJ2-4; D gene unclear. The CDR3 extends over 15 amino acids. The germline CDR1 and CDR2 sequences are LNHDA and SQIVND (reference sequence). Between the trimmed V and J ends, which lost 3 bases and 0 bases, there was a span of 9 bases. The CDR3 sequence: CASSIQVLAKNIQYF. CDR3 DNA sequence: TGTGCCAGTAGTATCCAGGTGCTAGCCAAAAACATTCAGTACTTC.

The rearrangement joins TRBV7-9 to TRBJ2-7, with D maybe TRBD2 (5 bases). CDR3 size: 14 residues. V lost 5 bases and J lost 0, with 11 bases in between. Germline V gene lookup returns CDR1 SEHNR and CDR2 FQNEAQ (reference sequence). In DNA form, the CDR3 reads TGTGCCAGCAGCCCGAGGGCCAACTCCTACGAGCAGTACTTC. Encoded protein: CASSPRANSYEQYF.

This sequence joins TRBV11-2 and TRBJ1-4, with TRBD1 matching over 7 bases. Trimming took 1 base from V and 3 from J; bases not matched to a gene: 5. There are 16 residues in the CDR3. CDR1 and CDR2 from the germline V gene are SGHAT and FQNNGV. The CDR3 protein is CASSLAGGLANEKLFF. The DNA of the CDR3 is TGTGCCAGCAGCTTAGCAGGGGGACTAGCTAATGAAAAACTGTTTTTT.

The chain combines TRBV21-1 with TRBJ2-7; the table names TRBD2, a call not compared with the DNA. TRBV21-1 is recorded as a pseudogene. The CDR3 covers 14 residues. DNA for the CDR3: TGTGCCAGCACCGGACTAGCGGGGGAAAACGAGCAGTACTTC. Protein product: CASTGLAGENEQYF.

The chain is built from TRBV13 and TRBJ1-2, with D hard to call. The ends were cut back, 1 base at V and 8 bases at J, with 11 bases in the middle. Germline V gene data show CDR1 as PRHDT and CDR2 as FYEKMQ (reference sequence). This CDR3 has 13 residues. CDR3 amino acids: CASSLVRSGGYTF. The CDR3 nucleotides read TGTGCCAGCAGCTTAGTCAGATCGGGAGGCTACACCTTC. Together with reference TRBV13 and TRBJ1-2, the CDR3 gives the full variable domain: AAGVIQSPRHLIKEKRETATLKCYPIPRHDTVYWYQQGPGQDPQFLISFYEKMQSDKGSIPDRFSAQQFSDYHSELNMSSLELGDSALYFCASSLVRSGGYTFGSGTRLTVV.

In its sample, this clone was seen a few times. V is TRBV4-2 and J is TRBJ2-7; tentatively, D is TRBD2 (6 bases). Germline values: CDR1 LGHNA, CDR2 YNFKEQ. V lost 0 bases and J 1 base, leaving 16 bases between the germline ends. The CDR3 sequence is 17 residues long. Here the CDR3 DNA reads TGTGCCAGCAGCCAAGAGGGGCTGGGCGGGGTTTCCTACGAGCAGTACTTC. This sequence encodes CASSQEGLGGVSYEQYF.

The chain carries TRBV5-6 and TRBJ2-4, with 11 bases aligning to TRBD1. Germline V gene sequence: CDR1 SGHDT, CDR2 YYEEEE. With V trimmed by 4 bases and J by 5 bases, 8 bases remained unmatched. The CDR3 has 16 residues. The CDR3 loop is CASSHKDRGLQNIQYF. CDR3 DNA sequence: TGTGCCAGCAGCCACAAGGACAGGGGGCTTCAAAACATTCAGTACTTC.

The chain uses TRBV5-4 and TRBJ1-1; tentatively, D is TRBD1 (5 bases). CDR1 SGHNT and CDR2 YYREEE come from the germline V gene (reference sequence). The CDR3 extends over 15 amino acids. V shed 4 bases and J shed 1 base, with 14 bases lying between them. The CDR3: CASSPSAGGNTEAFF. CDR3 bases: TGTGCCAGCAGCCCCTCGGCCGGGGGGAACACTGAAGCTTTCTTT.

This clone was detected a few times. The rearrangement uses TRBV5-1 and TRBJ2-5, with a tentative D call TRBD1 (5 bases). There are 14 residues in the CDR3. Germline assignment: CDR1 SGHRS and CDR2 YFSETQ. V was shortened by 6 bases and J by 0 bases, with 12 bases between the two germline ends. Here the CDR3 reads CASTRDSHQETQYF. In DNA, the CDR3 is TGCGCCAGCACCCGAGACAGCCACCAAGAGACCCAGTACTTC.

This rearrangement joins TRBV5-6 to TRBJ1-2; no clear D. The CDR3 is 16 amino acids. The ends were cut back, 4 bases at V and 3 bases at J, with 19 bases in the middle. Germline V lookup: CDR1 SGHDT, CDR2 YYEEEE. The DNA of the CDR3 is TGTGCCAGCAGCCGGTTTGCGGGAGACGTTGACTATGGCTACACCTTC. The encoded protein is CASSRFAGDVDYGYTF. The whole variable domain, remainder taken from reference TRBV5-6 and TRBJ1-2, is DAGVTQSPTHLIKTRGQQVTLRCSPKSGHDTVSWYQQALGQGPQFIFQYYEEEERQRGNFPDRFSGHQFPNYSSELNVNALLLGDSALYLCASSRFAGDVDYGYTFGSGTRLTVV.

The chain combines TRBV10-3 with TRBJ2-3; 7 bases fit TRBD1. Per germline, CDR1 ENHRY and CDR2 SYGVKD. J was trimmed by 0 bases and V by 5 bases; bases with no gene match: 14. The CDR3 sequence is 18 residues long. As DNA, the CDR3 is TGTGCCATCAGTCAACAGGGGTCCCCTTCTTCTAGCACAGATACGCAGTATTTT. The encoded protein is CAISQQGSPSSSTDTQYF.

The chain links TRBV7-2 to TRBJ2-4, with 7 bases aligning to TRBD2. The germline CDR1 and CDR2 sequences are SGHTA and FQGNSA. Trimming cost V 4 bases and J 11 bases; bases outside gene matches: 2. The CDR3 spans 11 residues. This CDR3 is CASSYGGVQYF. CDR3 DNA: TGTGCCAGCAGCTATGGGGGGGTTCAGTACTTC.

Remarks on this clone: The sample holds other DNA sequences that translate to the same CDR3. The J gene is TRBJ1-4, the V gene TRBV5-1, with TRBD1 identical over 8 bases. The germline gives CDR1 SGHRS, CDR2 YFSETQ. With V trimmed by 0 bases and J by 8 bases, 3 bases remained unmatched. The CDR3 consists of 14 residues. CDR3 sequence reads: CASSLGQGNEKLFF. The DNA of the CDR3 is TGCGCCAGCAGCTTGGGACAGGGGAACGAAAAACTGTTTTTT. The variable domain in full, with the rest retrieved from reference TRBV5-1 and TRBJ1-4, is KAGVTQTPRYLIKTRGQQVTLSCSPISGHRSVSWYQQTPGQGLQFLFEYFSETQRNKGNFPGRFSGRQFSNSRSEMNVSTLELGDSALYLCASSLGQGNEKLFFGSGTQLSVL.

As for this clone: The junction and the germline gene differ at one end; a read error may be behind it. The V and J genes are TRBV20-1 and TRBJ1-1; 8 bases are shared with TRBD1. This CDR3 is 11 amino acids long. Germline loops: CDR1 DFQATT, CDR2 SNEGSKA (reference sequence). The CDR3 loop reads CSAPDRAHTLF. The DNA for the CDR3 is TGCAGTGCCCCGGACAGGGCCCATACCCTCTTT.

This clone showed up just once. Distinct nucleotide sequences in the sample also encode this CDR3. V and J are TRBV7-9 and TRBJ2-3, with TRBD1 matching 9 bases. J gave up 4 bases and V 3 bases, and 2 bases lay outside the gene matches. Germline CDR1 SEHNR, CDR2 FQNEAQ (reference sequence). The length of the CDR3 is 14 residues. Written as DNA, the CDR3 is TGTGCCAGCAGCTTGGGACAGGGAGCAGATACGCAGTATTTT. It translates to CASSLGQGADTQYF.

This clone turned up a few times. V gene TRBV7-3 combines with J gene TRBJ2-3; 7 bases align to TRBD1. The CDR3 has 15 amino acids. Germline V gives CDR1 SGHTA, CDR2 FQGTGA. V shed 6 bases, J shed 2 bases, and the junction held 8 bases outside the gene matches. The CDR3 here is CASSHGTAFTDTQYF. The CDR3 DNA sequence: TGTGCCAGCAGTCATGGGACAGCCTTCACAGATACGCAGTATTTT.

The CDR3 DNA reads TGTGCCAGCAGCCGACAGGGGAACACTGAAGCTTTCTTT. It yields the protein CASSRQGNTEAFF. The genes are TRBV7-3 and TRBJ1-1; TRBD1 aligns across 7 bases. Trimming cost V 5 bases and J 1 base; bases outside gene matches: 1. This CDR3 has 13 residues. Germline V gene data show CDR1 as SGHTA and CDR2 as FQGTGA.

In its sample, this clone was seen once. The rearrangement links TRBV4-3 to TRBJ2-6, with 10 positions matching TRBD1. The length of the CDR3 is 18 residues. Germline loops: CDR1 LGHNA, CDR2 YSLEER. V shed 0 bases and J 2 bases; nucleotides not matched to a gene: 4. The CDR3, as DNA: TGCGCCAGCAGCCAAGATCGACAGGGGGCTGCTGGGGCCAACGTCCTGACTTTC. This codes for CASSQDRQGAAGANVLTF.

This clone showed up just once. This sequence joins TRBV28 and TRBJ2-7; D ambiguous. The V end was cut by 2 bases, the J end by 3 bases, with 8 bases between. The CDR3 has 13 amino acids. Germline V gene data show CDR1 as MDHEN and CDR2 as SYDVKM. The CDR3 spells CASSLLGDYEQYF. CDR3 nucleotide sequence: TGTGCCAGCAGTTTACTCGGAGACTACGAGCAGTACTTC.

The chain has TRBV10-3 and TRBJ1-2; the D gene is possibly TRBD1 (6 bases). Between the trimmed V and J ends, which lost 0 bases and 2 bases, there was a span of 10 bases. The CDR3 runs 15 residues. Germline V gene data show CDR1 as ENHRY and CDR2 as SYGVKD. The CDR3 DNA sequence: TGTGCCATCAGTGAGTCTTTGGGGGCGAACTATGGCTACACCTTC. This gives the protein CAISESLGANYGYTF.

The table lists this clone with a count of one. The chain combines TRBV14 with TRBJ2-7; 7 bases agree with TRBD1. The V segment lost 4 bases and the J segment 6 bases; nucleotides outside the gene matches: 6. The CDR3 is 13 residues long. Germline-derived CDR1 and CDR2 are SGHDN and FVKESK. The CDR3 spells CASSRSWTGEQYF. For the CDR3, the DNA is TGTGCCAGCAGCCGCTCCTGGACAGGCGAGCAGTACTTC.

This sequence joins TRBV3-1 (or the pseudogene TRBV3-2) and TRBJ2-1; D might be TRBD1 (7 bases). V lost 7 bases and J 2 bases, leaving 27 bases between the germline ends. The CDR3 is 19 amino acids. Germline V gene sequence: CDR1 LGHDT, CDR2 YNNKEL (reference sequence). This CDR3 reads CASTTLTLGGGVPYNEQFF. The CDR3, as DNA: TGTGCCAGCACCACTCTAACCTTAGGGGGCGGGGTCCCCTACAATGAGCAGTTCTTC.

DNA of the CDR3: TGTGCCAGCAGTGACACGGAGTATCAGCCCCAGCATTTT. Residues: CASSDTEYQPQHF. The genes are TRBV2 and TRBJ1-5; D not certain. CDR1 SNHLY and CDR2 FYNNEI come from the germline V gene. This CDR3 has 13 amino acids. V was clipped by 3 bases and J by 5 bases, with 8 bases between them.

The chain links TRBV4-3 to TRBJ1-4, with D perhaps matching TRBD1 (6 bases). Germline values: CDR1 LGHNA, CDR2 YSLEER. V dropped 2 bases and J dropped 7 bases, with 17 bases sitting between them. CDR3 length: 16 amino acids. Here the CDR3 reads CASSQHTYREGEKLFF. CDR3 sequence (DNA): TGCGCCAGCAGCCAACACACCTACAGGGAGGGTGAAAAACTGTTTTTT.

The J gene is TRBJ2-7, the V gene TRBV3-1 (or the pseudogene TRBV3-2); 10 bases are a match to TRBD2. The CDR3 runs to 15 residues. Germline-derived CDR1 and CDR2 are LGHDT and YNNKEL (reference sequence). J gave up 13 bases and V 1 base, and 13 bases lay outside the gene matches. Written as DNA, the CDR3 is TGTGCCAGCAGCCAAGGAACTAGCGGGGTGACGAACGATTACTTC. Its protein product is CASSQGTSGVTNDYF.

The chain recombines TRBV18 with TRBJ2-6; D may be TRBD1 (5 bases). The CDR3 totals 16 residues. CDR1 and CDR2 from the germline V gene are KGHSH and LQKENI. V was pared by 3 bases and J by 1 base, with 10 bases between. The DNA of the CDR3 is TGTGCCAGCTCACCTTTCAGGGAATCTGGGGCCAACGTCCTGACTTTC. It encodes CASSPFRESGANVLTF. The whole variable domain, filled in from reference TRBV18 and TRBJ2-6, reads NAGVMQNPRHLVRRRGQEARLRCSPMKGHSHVYWYRQLPEEGLKFMVYLQKENIIDESGMPKERFSAEFPKEGPSILRIQQVVRGDSAAYFCASSPFRESGANVLTFGAGSRLTVL.

The genes are TRBV5-5 and TRBJ1-2; D perhaps matches TRBD1 (5 bases). The CDR3 covers 13 residues. V was pared by 0 bases and J by 4 bases, with 7 bases between. Germline CDR1 reads SGHKS; CDR2 reads YYEKEE (reference sequence). The CDR3, as DNA: TGTGCCAGCAGCTTGGGACAGTCCTATGGCTACACCTTC. It encodes CASSLGQSYGYTF. Full variable domain (outside the CDR3, taken from reference TRBV5-5 and TRBJ1-2): DAGVTQSPTHLIKTRGQQVTLRCSPISGHKSVSWYQQVLGQGPQFIFQYYEKEERGRGNFPDRFSARQFPNYSSELNVNALLLGDSALYLCASSLGQSYGYTFGSGTRLTVV.